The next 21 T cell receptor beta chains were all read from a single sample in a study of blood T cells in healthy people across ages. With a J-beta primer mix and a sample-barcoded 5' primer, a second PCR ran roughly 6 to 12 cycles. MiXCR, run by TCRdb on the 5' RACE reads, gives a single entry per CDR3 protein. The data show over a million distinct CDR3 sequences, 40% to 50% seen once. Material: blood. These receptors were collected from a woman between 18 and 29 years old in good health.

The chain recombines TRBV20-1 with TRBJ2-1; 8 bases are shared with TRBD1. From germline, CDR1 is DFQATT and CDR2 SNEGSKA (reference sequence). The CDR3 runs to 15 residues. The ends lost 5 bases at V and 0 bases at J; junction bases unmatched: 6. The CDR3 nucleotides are TGCAGTGCTCCCCAGGGACAGGTCTCCTACAATGAGCAGTTCTTC. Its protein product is CSAPQGQVSYNEQFF.

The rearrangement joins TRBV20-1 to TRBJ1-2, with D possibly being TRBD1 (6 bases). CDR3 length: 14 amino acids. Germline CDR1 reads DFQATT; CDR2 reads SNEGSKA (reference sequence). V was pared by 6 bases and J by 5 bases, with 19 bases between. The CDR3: CSARSSQGNYGYTF. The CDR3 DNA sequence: TGCAGTGCCAGAAGCTCTCAGGGGAATTATGGCTACACCTTC.

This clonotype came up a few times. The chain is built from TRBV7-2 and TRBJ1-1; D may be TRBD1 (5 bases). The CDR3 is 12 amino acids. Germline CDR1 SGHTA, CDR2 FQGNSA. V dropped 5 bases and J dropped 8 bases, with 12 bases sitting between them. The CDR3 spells CASSQMGGEAFF. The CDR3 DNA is TGTGCCAGCAGCCAAATGGGGGGGGAAGCTTTCTTT.

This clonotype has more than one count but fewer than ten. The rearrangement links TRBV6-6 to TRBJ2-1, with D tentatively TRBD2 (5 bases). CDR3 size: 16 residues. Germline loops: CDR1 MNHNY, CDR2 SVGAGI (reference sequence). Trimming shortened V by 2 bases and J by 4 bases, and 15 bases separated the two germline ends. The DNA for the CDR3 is TGTGCCAGCAGTTACACGGGGTTACTCGGTTACAATGAGCAGTTCTTC. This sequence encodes CASSYTGLLGYNEQFF.

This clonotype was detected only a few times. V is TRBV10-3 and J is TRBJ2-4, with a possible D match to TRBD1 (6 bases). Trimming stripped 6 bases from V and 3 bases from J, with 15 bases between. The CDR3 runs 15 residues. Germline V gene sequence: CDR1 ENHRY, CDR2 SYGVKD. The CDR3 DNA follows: TGTGCCATCAGACAGGGTGATAATGACAAAAACATTCAGTACTTC. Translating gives CAIRQGDNDKNIQYF.

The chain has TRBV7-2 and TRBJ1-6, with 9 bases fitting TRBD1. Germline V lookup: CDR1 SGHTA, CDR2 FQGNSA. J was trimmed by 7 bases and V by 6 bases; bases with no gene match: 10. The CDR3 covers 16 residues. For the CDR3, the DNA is TGTGCCAGCAGAGGTCGGGACAGGGTGGGGAATTCACCCCTCCACTTT. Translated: CASRGRDRVGNSPLHF.

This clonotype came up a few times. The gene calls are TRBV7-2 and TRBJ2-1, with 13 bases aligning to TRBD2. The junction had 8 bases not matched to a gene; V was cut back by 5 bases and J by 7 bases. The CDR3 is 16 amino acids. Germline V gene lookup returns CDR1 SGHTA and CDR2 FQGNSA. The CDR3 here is CASSRRGLAGLNEQFF. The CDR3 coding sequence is TGTGCCAGCAGCCGGCGGGGACTAGCGGGGCTTAATGAGCAGTTCTTC.

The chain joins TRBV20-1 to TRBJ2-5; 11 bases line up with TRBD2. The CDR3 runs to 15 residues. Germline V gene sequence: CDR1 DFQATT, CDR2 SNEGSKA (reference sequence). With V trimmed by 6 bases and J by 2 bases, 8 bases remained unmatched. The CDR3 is CSAPTSGRTQETQYF. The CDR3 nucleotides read TGCAGTGCCCCCACTAGCGGGAGAACACAAGAGACCCAGTACTTC.

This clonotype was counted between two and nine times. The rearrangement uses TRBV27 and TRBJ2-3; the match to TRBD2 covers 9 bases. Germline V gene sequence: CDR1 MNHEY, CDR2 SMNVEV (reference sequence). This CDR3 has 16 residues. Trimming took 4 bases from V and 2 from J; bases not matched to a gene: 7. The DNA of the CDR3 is TGTGCCAGCAGTTCAAGACTAGCGGAATACACAGATACGCAGTATTTT. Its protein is CASSSRLAEYTDTQYF.

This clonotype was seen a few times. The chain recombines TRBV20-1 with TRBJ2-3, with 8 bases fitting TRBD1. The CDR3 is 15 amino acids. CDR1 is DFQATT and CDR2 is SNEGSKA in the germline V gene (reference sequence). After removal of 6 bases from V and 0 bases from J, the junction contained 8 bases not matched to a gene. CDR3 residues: CSATDRAMSTDTQYF. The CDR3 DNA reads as TGCAGTGCAACGGACAGGGCTATGAGCACAGATACGCAGTATTTT.

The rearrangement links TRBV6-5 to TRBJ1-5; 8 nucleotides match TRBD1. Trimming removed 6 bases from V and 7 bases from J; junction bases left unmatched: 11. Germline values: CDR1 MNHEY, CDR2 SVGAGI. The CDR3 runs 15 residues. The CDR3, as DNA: TGTGCCAGCAGCCCCACTGGAGGACAGGGCCAGCCCCAGCATTTT. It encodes CASSPTGGQGQPQHF.

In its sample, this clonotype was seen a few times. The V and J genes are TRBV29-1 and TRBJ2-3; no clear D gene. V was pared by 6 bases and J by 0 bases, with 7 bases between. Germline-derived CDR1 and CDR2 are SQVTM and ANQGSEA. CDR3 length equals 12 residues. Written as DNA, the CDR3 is TGCAGCGTGGCGCACAGCACAGATACGCAGTATTTT. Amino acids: CSVAHSTDTQYF.

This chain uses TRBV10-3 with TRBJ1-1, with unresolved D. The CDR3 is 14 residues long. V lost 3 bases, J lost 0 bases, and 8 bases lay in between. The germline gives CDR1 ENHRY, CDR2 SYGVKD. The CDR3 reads CAISEAALNTEAFF. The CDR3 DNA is TGTGCCATCAGTGAAGCAGCATTGAACACTGAAGCTTTCTTT.

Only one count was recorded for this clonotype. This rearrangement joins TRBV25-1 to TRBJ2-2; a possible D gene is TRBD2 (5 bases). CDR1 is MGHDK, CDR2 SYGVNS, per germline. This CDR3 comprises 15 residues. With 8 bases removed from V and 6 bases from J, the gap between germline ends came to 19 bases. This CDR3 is CASAISGSLAGELFF. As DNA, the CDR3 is TGTGCCAGCGCCATTTCGGGGTCTCTGGCCGGGGAGCTGTTTTTT.

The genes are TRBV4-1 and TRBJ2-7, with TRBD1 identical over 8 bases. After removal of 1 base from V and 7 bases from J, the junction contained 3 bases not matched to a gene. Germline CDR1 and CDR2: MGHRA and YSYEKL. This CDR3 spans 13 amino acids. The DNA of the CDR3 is TGCGCCAGCAGCCAAGGGGACAGGCCAGAGCAGTACTTC. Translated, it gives CASSQGDRPEQYF.

CDR3 residues: CSARDDRGLPGSTEAFF. The CDR3 DNA reads as TGCAGTGCTAGAGATGACAGGGGGCTCCCGGGGTCCACTGAAGCTTTCTTT. V is TRBV20-1 and J is TRBJ1-1, with 10 bases identical to TRBD1. V lost 0 bases and J lost 4; bases outside the gene matches: 11. Germline V lookup: CDR1 DFQATT, CDR2 SNEGSKA (reference sequence). The CDR3 has 17 amino acids.

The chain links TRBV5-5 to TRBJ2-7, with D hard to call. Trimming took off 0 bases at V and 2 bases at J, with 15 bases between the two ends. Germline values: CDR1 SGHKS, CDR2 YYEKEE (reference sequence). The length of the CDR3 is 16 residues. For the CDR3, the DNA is TGTGCCAGCAGCTTGGATGTAGTAATTGGGGCCTACGAGCAGTACTTC. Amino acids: CASSLDVVIGAYEQYF.

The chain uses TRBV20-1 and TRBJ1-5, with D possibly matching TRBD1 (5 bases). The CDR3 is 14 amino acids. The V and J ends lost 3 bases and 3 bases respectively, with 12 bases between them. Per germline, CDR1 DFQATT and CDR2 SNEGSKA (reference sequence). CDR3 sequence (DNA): TGCAGTGCTAGTGGTCCGGACAACAATCAGCCCCAGCATTTT. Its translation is CSASGPDNNQPQHF.

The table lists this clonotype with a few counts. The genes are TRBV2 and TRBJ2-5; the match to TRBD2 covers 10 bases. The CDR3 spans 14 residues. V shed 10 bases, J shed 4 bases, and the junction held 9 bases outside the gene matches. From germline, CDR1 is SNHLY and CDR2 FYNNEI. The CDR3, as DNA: TGTGCCACCAAAACCGGGACTAGCGTAGAGACCCAGTACTTC. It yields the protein CATKTGTSVETQYF.

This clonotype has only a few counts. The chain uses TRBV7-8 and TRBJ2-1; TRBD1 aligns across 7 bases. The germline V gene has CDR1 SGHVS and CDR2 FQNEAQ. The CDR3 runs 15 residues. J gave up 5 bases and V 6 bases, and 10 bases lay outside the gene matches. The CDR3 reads CASSPPGQLNNEQFF. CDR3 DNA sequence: TGTGCCAGCAGTCCGCCGGGACAGTTAAACAATGAGCAGTTCTTC. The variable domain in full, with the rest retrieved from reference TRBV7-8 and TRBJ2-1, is GAGVSQSPRYKVAKRGQDVALRCDPISGHVSLFWYQQALGQGPEFLTYFQNEAQLDKSGLPSDRFFAERPEGSVSTLKIQRTQQEDSAVYLCASSPPGQLNNEQFFGPGTRLTVL.

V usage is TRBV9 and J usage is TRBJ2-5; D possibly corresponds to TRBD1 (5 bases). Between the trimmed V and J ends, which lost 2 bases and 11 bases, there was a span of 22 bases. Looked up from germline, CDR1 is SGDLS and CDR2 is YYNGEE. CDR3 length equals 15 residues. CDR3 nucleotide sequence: TGTGCCAGCAGCGTGGGGCCCCCCTTGGGGAATGAGCAGTACTTC. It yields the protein CASSVGPPLGNEQYF.